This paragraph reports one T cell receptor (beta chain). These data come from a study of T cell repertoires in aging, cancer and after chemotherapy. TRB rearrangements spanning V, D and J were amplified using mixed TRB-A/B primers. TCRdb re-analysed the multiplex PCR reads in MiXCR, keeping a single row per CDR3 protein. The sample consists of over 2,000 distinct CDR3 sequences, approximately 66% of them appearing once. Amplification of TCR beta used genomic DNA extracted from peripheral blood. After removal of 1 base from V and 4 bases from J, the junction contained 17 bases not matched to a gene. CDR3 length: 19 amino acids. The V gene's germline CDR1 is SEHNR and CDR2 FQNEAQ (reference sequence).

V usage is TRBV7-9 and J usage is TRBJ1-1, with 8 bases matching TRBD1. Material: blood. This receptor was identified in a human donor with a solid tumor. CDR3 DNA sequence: TGTGCCAGCAGCTTAGATTCCCACTCCCCGACAGGGGATGGCACTGAAGCTTTCTTT. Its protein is CASSLDSHSPTGDGTEAFF.